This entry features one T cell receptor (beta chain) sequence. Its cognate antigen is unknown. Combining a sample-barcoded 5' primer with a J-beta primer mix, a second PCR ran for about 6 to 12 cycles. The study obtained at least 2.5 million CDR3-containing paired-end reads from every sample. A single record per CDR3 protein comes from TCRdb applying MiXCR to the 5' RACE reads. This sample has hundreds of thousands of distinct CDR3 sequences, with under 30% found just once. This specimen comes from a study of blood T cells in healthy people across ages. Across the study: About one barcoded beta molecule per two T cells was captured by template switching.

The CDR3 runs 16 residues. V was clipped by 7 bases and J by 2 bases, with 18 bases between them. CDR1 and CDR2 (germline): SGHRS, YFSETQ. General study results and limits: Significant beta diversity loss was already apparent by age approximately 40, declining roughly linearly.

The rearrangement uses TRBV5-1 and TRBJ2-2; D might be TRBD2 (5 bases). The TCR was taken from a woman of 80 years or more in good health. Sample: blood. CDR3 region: CASSVLGGSNTGELFF. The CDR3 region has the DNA TGCGCCAGCTCCGTTCTCGGAGGCAGTAACACCGGGGAGCTGTTTTTT.